This TCR beta chain was captured in a study of OX40 agonist ivuxolimab in advanced cancers. Study-wide background: A mean age of roughly 60 years, range roughly 23 to 85, was recorded, and under 85% were male. Of the patients, three showed partial responses, one with hepatocellular carcinoma and two with cutaneous melanoma. Study-wide results and caveats: Which antigen the expanded peripheral T cells recognized is unknown. More expanded clones were found, on average, in CD8+ than in CD4+ T cells.

This clone occurred a few times. Its antigen is unknown. The ends were cut back, 6 bases at V and 6 bases at J, with 15 bases in the middle. Per germline, CDR1 SNHLY and CDR2 FYNNEI. This CDR3 comprises 14 residues. Data came from immunoSEQ multiplex PCR; TCRdb stores just in-frame clones and leaves some out. This table holds 45,000 to 70,000 clones, around nine tenths found once. This sample comprised CD4+ or CD8+ T cells sorted from blood, obtained in a trial of the OX40 agonist ivuxolimab. The chain uses TRBV2 and TRBJ2-4; no definite D call. The source of this sequence is an adult with an advanced solid tumor such as melanoma, head and neck, liver or kidney cancer. This CDR3 reads CASRGLGGTNIQYF. CDR3 bases: TGTGCCAGCAGGGGTTTGGGTGGCACAAACATTCAGTACTTC.